The rows below give T cell receptor beta chains drawn from one sample of a study of early T cells in non-severe SARS-CoV-2 infection. TCRdb re-analysed the 5' RACE reads in MiXCR, keeping a single row per CDR3 protein. The data show 75,000 to 90,000 distinct CDR3 sequences, around 13% seen once. Material: whole blood. The receptors derive from an adult who was a healthcare worker with PCR-confirmed SARS-CoV-2 infection or an uninfected control (not recorded which). CDR3s include the opening cysteine and the closing phenylalanine or tryptophan. Fields, in order: clone size, V gene, D gene, J gene, CDR3 DNA, CDR3 protein. D genes are given only for firm matches. Size is omitted from some rows. Given values are once, few, many or a class for expanded clones.

>few|TRBV28|NA|TRBJ2-5
TGTGCCAGCAGTTTACCCTGGACCGCCGGGGAGACCCAGTACTTC
CASSLPWTAGETQYF
>NA|TRBV28|TRBD2|TRBJ2-3
TGTGCCAGCAGTTTTCTGGGCGGGGGGTCCACAGATACGCAGTATTTT
CASSFLGGGSTDTQYF
>NA|TRBV2|TRBD2|TRBJ2-1
TGTGCCAGCACCCGGACTAGCGGGAGGGCCAGGATTGGCAATGAGCAGTTCTTC
CASTRTSGRARIGNEQFF
>NA|TRBV4-3|NA|TRBJ2-1
TGCGCCAGCAGCCAAGCAGGCAGGGGATATGAGCAGTTCTTC
CASSQAGRGYEQFF
>many|TRBV4-2|NA|TRBJ2-3
TGTGCCAGCAGCCCGATAGGGGACACAGATACGCAGTATTTT
CASSPIGDTDTQYF
>NA|TRBV29-1|NA|TRBJ1-2
TGCAGCGTAGATTATGGCTACACCTTC
CSVDYGYTF
>few|TRBV12-3/TRBV12-4|TRBD2|TRBJ2-5
TGTGCCAGCAGCCACTGGACTAGCGGAAAAGAGACCCAGTACTTC
CASSHWTSGKETQYF
>many|TRBV12-3/TRBV12-4|TRBD1|TRBJ2-7
TGTGCCAGCAGTTCCGAAGCCGGGACAGGGGTTTCCTACGAGCAGTACTTC
CASSSEAGTGVSYEQYF
>few|TRBV29-1|NA|TRBJ2-1
TGCAGCGCCCGCGATGGAAATGAGCAGTTCTTC
CSARDGNEQFF
>few|TRBV7-9|NA|TRBJ2-7
TGTGCCAGCAGCATGGGGACGCGCGGGGCCCACTACGAGCAGTACTTC
CASSMGTRGAHYEQYF
>few|TRBV15|TRBD1|TRBJ1-1
TGTGCCACCAGCAGAGCCAGGGGGCCGAGGACTGAAGCTTTCTTT
CATSRARGPRTEAFF
>many|TRBV7-2|NA|TRBJ2-3
TGTGCCAGCAGCACTAGAGGCGGCACAGATACGCAGTATTTT
CASSTRGGTDTQYF
>few|TRBV27|NA|TRBJ2-1
TGTGCCAGCAGTACGAGGCGCGGATTCGATGATGAGCAGTTCTTC
CASSTRRGFDDEQFF
>many|TRBV6-2/TRBV6-3|TRBD2|TRBJ2-3
TGTGCCAGCAGCCCAGCGGCGGGGGACGCAGATACGCAGTATTTT
CASSPAAGDADTQYF
>many|TRBV5-6|NA|TRBJ1-5
TGTGCCAGCAGTCGAGTGGGGGGCACATATCAGCCCCAGCATTTT
CASSRVGGTYQPQHF
>NA|TRBV7-9|NA|TRBJ2-1
TGTGCCAGCAGCCTCTGGACTAACAATTTCTACAATGAGCAGTTCTTC
CASSLWTNNFYNEQFF
>few|TRBV7-9|NA|TRBJ1-3
TGTGCCAGCAGGGAAACGAACGGGGTTCACTCTGGAAACACCATATATTTT
CASRETNGVHSGNTIYF
>few|TRBV28|NA|TRBJ1-2
TGTGCCAGCAGTTTAAACCAGGGCCACTATGGCTACACCTTC
CASSLNQGHYGYTF
>once|TRBV7-9|NA|TRBJ2-1
TGTGCCAGCGCCTGGCTGCGGAATGAGCAGTTCTTC
CASAWLRNEQFF
>NA|TRBV24-1|TRBD2|TRBJ2-5
TGTGCCACCAGTCCTGGGACTAGCGGGAGAGAGACCCAGTACTTC
CATSPGTSGRETQYF
>many|TRBV10-2|NA|TRBJ1-1
TGCGCCAGCAGCTCCCGGGGGGGTCGGTGGACTGAAGCTTTCTTT
CASSSRGGRWTEAFF
>NA|TRBV10-2|TRBD2|TRBJ2-3
TGCGCCAGCAGGGAAAGACTAGCGGGAGTCAATACGCAGTATTTT
CASRERLAGVNTQYF
>few|TRBV27|TRBD1|TRBJ1-1
TGTGCCAGCAAACCCCGACAGGGTCACACTGAAGCTTTCTTT
CASKPRQGHTEAFF
>many|TRBV2|TRBD1|TRBJ2-7
TGTGCCAGCAATAGGGACAGGAGCTCCTACGAGCAGTACTTC
CASNRDRSSYEQYF
>NA|TRBV5-6|NA|TRBJ2-7
TGTGCCAGCAGCTTGGTAGTTGGCGAGCAGTACTTC
CASSLVVGEQYF
>few|TRBV27|TRBD2|TRBJ2-7
TGTGCCAGCAGTCAGGGACTAGCGGGAGTAAACGAGCAGTACTTC
CASSQGLAGVNEQYF
>many|TRBV6-2/TRBV6-3|NA|TRBJ2-4
TGTGCCAGCACCACCGATGCCAGGGAAATCAACATTCAGTACTTC
CASTTDAREINIQYF
>few|TRBV29-1|NA|TRBJ1-1
TGCAGCGTCCCCAACATGAACACTGAAGCTTTCTTT
CSVPNMNTEAFF
>many|TRBV10-3|NA|TRBJ1-3
TGTGCCATCAGTGAGGCGAGCTCTGGAAACACCATATATTTT
CAISEASSGNTIYF
>many|TRBV7-2|NA|TRBJ2-3
TGTGCCAGCAGCTTGAACCGAGATACGCAGTATTTT
CASSLNRDTQYF
>many|TRBV2|NA|TRBJ2-7
TGTGCCAGCAGTGGCCAGCTCTCCTACGAGCAGTACTTC
CASSGQLSYEQYF
>many|TRBV2|NA|TRBJ1-2
TGTGCCAGCAGTGAAGATGTGAACTATGGCTACACCTTC
CASSEDVNYGYTF
>few|TRBV5-4|TRBD2|TRBJ2-1
TGTGCCAGCAGCTCGGGGGGGCTAGCAGATGGTGAGCAGTTCTTC
CASSSGGLADGEQFF
>many|TRBV7-2|NA|TRBJ2-7
TGTGCCAGCAGCCCGGGGCGGGGTAACGAGCAGTACTTC
CASSPGRGNEQYF
>once|TRBV28|NA|TRBJ1-1
TGTGCCAGCAGTTTTGAGGGGGGGAACACTGAAGCTTTCTTT
CASSFEGGNTEAFF
>NA|TRBV14|NA|TRBJ2-1
TGTGCCAGCAGCCATCAGCGGAGCTCCTACAATGAGCAGTTCTTC
CASSHQRSSYNEQFF
>few|TRBV6-5|NA|TRBJ2-6
TGTGCCACGATCCCGGCCGGGCACTCAGTCCTGGCCAACGTCCTGACTTTC
CATIPAGHSVLANVLTF
>NA|TRBV13|TRBD2|TRBJ2-1
TGTGCCAGCAGTTCTCCGGGACTAGCCCCTTACAGGTTGTTCTTC
CASSSPGLAPYRLFF
>many|TRBV6-2/TRBV6-3|NA|TRBJ1-5
TGTGCCAGCAGTTTCGGACAGATTAGCAATCAGCCCCAGCATTTT
CASSFGQISNQPQHF
>many|TRBV27|NA|TRBJ2-1
TGTGCCAGCCCAACGACGGGACACATAACCCCTAGCTCCTACAATGAGCAGTTCTTC
CASPTTGHITPSSYNEQFF
>many|TRBV29-1|TRBD1|TRBJ2-1
TGCAGCGTTGAAAGGGACAGCTACAATGAGCAGTTCTTC
CSVERDSYNEQFF
>few|TRBV20-1|NA|TRBJ1-1
TGCAGTGCTACCGGGTCATCGACTTTCTTT
CSATGSSTFF